What follows are 5 T cell receptor beta chains derived from one specimen sequenced in a study of CD8 T cells in ankylosing spondylitis. TCRdb used MiXCR to reprocess the 5' RACE reads, holding one entry per CDR3 protein. The sample records about 360,000 distinct CDR3 sequences, 20% to 25% being singletons. The sample was blood, either unsorted or a sorted T cell fraction (not recorded which). Source of these receptors: a male donor with ankylosing spondylitis or in good health (not recorded which).

This clonotype was recorded a few times. The chain combines TRBV12-3 or TRBV12-4 with TRBJ2-3; D is unresolved. The CDR3 loop spans 10 amino acids. With 8 bases removed from V and 8 bases from J, the gap between germline ends came to 8 bases. This chain's CDR3 is CASLIGTQYF. CDR3 nucleotides: TGTGCCAGCCTAATTGGTACGCAGTATTTT.

The V and J genes are TRBV27 and TRBJ2-1, with 16 bases lining up with TRBD2. The V and J ends lost 5 bases and 0 bases, in that order; junction bases with no gene match: 4. Germline-derived CDR1 and CDR2 are MNHEY and SMNVEV (reference sequence). There are 18 residues in the CDR3. For the CDR3, the DNA is TGTGCCAGCAGTGGGGGACTAGCGGGGGGGCCCTCCTACAATGAGCAGTTCTTC. This translates into CASSGGLAGGPSYNEQFF.

This clonotype was found a few times. V and J are TRBV11-2 and TRBJ2-2; 7 positions match TRBD1. The trim removed 4 bases at V and 6 bases at J, leaving 2 bases unmatched. The CDR3 is made up of 13 amino acids. CDR1 and CDR2 (germline): SGHAT, FQNNGV. The CDR3 region has the DNA TGTGCCAGCAGCTACACAGGGGCCGGGGAGCTGTTTTTT. This gives the protein CASSYTGAGELFF. Based on the CDR3 plus reference TRBV11-2 and TRBJ2-2, the full variable domain is EAGVAQSPRYKIIEKRQSVAFWCNPISGHATLYWYQQILGQGPKLLIQFQNNGVVDDSQLPKDRFSAERLKGVDSTLKIQPAKLEDSAVYLCASSYTGAGELFFGEGSRLTVL.

Only a few counts were recorded for this clonotype. This rearrangement joins TRBV11-2 to TRBJ2-5, with D tentatively TRBD2 (6 bases). V dropped 2 bases and J dropped 2 bases, with 12 bases sitting between them. CDR1 is SGHAT, CDR2 FQNNGV, per germline. The CDR3 runs to 15 residues. The CDR3, as DNA: TGTGCCAGCAGCTTATATTTGGGGGGTCAAGAGACCCAGTACTTC. Amino acid sequence: CASSLYLGGQETQYF.

J is TRBJ2-1 and V is TRBV15, with 9 bases matching TRBD2. The V gene's germline CDR1 is LNHNV and CDR2 YYDKDF (reference sequence). The CDR3 covers 17 residues. V lost 3 bases and J lost 4; bases outside the gene matches: 10. The CDR3 DNA sequence: TGTGCCACCAGCAGCGGGGGCCTGCTAGCGGGATACAATGAGCAGTTCTTC. Its protein product is CATSSGGLLAGYNEQFF. The complete variable domain, with remaining parts taken from reference TRBV15 and TRBJ2-1, reads DAMVIQNPRYQVTQFGKPVTLSCSQTLNHNVMYWYQQKSSQAPKLLFHYYDKDFNNEADTPDNFQSRRPNTSFCFLDIRSPGLGDTAMYLCATSSGGLLAGYNEQFFGPGTRLTVL.